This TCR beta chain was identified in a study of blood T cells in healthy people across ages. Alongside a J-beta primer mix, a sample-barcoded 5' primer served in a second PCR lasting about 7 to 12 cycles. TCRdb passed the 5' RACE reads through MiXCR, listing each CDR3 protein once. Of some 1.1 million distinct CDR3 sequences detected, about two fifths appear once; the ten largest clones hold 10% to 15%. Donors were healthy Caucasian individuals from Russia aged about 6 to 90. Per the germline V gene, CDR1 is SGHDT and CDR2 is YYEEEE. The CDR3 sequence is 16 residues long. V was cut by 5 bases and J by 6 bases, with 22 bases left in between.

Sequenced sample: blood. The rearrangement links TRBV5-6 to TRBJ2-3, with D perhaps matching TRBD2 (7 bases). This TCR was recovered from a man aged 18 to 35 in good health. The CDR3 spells CASSDVGGAVTDTQYF. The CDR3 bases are TGTGCCAGCAGTGACGTGGGGGGGGCAGTCACGGATACGCAGTATTTT.